This paragraph reports one T cell receptor beta chain. This specimen belongs to a study of blood T cell repertoires in COVID-19. Overall study context: Samples taken during acute and convalescent COVID-19 were collected in the United States, Italy and Spain. The cDNA or gDNA used as material had been derived from T cells, B-cell-depleted T cells, or PBMCs.

The CDR3 contains 15 residues. Trimming took 0 bases from V and 7 from J; bases not matched to a gene: 6. Germline V gene sequence: CDR1 SNHLY, CDR2 FYNNEI. Per the authors' pipeline: Amplification from reference gene primers served as the basis for estimated nucleated cell counts. Assay used: immunoSEQ multiplex PCR; TCRdb lists only in-frame clones, some missing. V, J and clone size reflect that table, while D and trimming were determined from the DNA. The sample lists 150,000 to 200,000 clones; about 88% were seen once. The TCR was taken from a man in his 60s with active or convalescent COVID-19. The chain recombines TRBV2 with TRBJ1-5, with TRBD1 identical over 7 bases. The specimen was peripheral blood. CDR3: CASSEAGGGLQPQHF. The DNA of the CDR3 is TGTGCCAGCAGTGAAGCAGGGGGCGGATTACAGCCCCAGCATTTT.